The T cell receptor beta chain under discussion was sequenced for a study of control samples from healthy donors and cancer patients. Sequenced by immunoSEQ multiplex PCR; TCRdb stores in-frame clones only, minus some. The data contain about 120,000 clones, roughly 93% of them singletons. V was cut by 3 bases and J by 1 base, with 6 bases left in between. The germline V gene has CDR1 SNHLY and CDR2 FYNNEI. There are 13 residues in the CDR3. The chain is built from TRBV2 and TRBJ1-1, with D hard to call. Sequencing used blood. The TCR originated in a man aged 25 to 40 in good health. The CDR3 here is CASSEEGNTEAFF. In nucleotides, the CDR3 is TGTGCCAGCAGTGAGGAGGGGAACACTGAAGCTTTCTTT.